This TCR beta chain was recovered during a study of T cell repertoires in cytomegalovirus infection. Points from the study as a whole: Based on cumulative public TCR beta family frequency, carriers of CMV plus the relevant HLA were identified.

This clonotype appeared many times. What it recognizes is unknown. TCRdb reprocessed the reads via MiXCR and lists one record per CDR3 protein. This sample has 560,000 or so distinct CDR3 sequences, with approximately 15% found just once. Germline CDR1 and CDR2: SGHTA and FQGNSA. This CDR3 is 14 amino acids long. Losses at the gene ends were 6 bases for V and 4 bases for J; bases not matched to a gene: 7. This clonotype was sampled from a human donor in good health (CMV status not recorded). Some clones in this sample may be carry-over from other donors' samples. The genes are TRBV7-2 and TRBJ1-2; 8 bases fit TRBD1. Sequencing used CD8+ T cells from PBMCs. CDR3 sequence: CASRAPGTGYGYTF. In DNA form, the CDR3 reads TGTGCCAGCAGAGCTCCCGGGACAGGCTATGGCTACACCTTC.